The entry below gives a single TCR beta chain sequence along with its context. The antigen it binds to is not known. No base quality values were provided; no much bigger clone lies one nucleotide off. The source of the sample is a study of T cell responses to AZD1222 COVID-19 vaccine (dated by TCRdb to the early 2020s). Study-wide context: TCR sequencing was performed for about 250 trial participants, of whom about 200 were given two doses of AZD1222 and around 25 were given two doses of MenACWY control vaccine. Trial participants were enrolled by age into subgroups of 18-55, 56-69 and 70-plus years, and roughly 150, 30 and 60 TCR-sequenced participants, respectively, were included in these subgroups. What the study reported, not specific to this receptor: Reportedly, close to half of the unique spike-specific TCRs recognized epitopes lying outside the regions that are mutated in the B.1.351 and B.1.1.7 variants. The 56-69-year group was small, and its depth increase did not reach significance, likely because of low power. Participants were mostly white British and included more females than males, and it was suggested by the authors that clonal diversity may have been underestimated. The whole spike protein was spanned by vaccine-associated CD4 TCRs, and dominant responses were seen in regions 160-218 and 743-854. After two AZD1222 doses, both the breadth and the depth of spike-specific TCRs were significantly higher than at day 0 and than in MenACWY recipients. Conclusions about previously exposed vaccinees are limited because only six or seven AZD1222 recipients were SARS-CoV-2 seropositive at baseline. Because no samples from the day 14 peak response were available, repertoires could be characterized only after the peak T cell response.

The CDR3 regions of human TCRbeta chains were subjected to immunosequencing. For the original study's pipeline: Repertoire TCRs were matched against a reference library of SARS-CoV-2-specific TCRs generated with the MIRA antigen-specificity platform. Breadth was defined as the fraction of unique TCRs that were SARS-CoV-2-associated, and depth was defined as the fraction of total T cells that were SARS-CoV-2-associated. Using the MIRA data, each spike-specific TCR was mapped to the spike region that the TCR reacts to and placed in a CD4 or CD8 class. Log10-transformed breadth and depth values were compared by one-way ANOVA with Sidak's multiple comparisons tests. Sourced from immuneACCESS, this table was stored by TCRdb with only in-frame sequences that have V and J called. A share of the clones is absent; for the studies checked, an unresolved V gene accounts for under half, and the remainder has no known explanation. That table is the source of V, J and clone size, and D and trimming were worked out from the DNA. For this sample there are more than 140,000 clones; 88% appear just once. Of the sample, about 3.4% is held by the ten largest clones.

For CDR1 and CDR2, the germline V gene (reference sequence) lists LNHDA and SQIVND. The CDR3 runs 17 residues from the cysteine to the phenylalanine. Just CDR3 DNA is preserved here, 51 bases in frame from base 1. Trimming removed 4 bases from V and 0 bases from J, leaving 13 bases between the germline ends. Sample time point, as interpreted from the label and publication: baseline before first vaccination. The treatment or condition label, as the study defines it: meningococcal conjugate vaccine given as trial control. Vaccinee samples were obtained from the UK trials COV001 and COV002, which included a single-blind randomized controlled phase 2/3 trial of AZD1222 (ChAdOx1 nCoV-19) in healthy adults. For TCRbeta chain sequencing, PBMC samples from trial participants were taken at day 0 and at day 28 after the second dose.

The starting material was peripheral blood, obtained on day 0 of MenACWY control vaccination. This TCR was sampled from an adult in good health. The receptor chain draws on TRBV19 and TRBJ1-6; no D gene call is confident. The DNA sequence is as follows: TGTGCCAGTAGTACCGGACTGTTCAGCTCCTATAATTCACCCCTCCACTTT. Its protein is CASSTGLFSSYNSPLHF.